This T cell receptor beta chain was profiled in a study of T cell responses to AZD1222 COVID-19 vaccine. The study's findings and limits: At baseline, just five to seven AZD1222 recipients tested seropositive. Nearly half of the spike-specific TCRs reportedly recognize variant regions that carry no mutations.

Generated by immunoSEQ multiplex PCR, the TCRdb table keeps only in-frame clones and is missing some. This table has under 200,000 clones, about nine tenths appearing once. Concerning this clone: Its cognate antigen is unknown.

The sequencing used peripheral blood, collected on day 0 of AZD1222 vaccination. This receptor was identified in an adult in good health.

CDR3 nucleotide sequence: TGTGCCAGTAGTATAGCCTTACGCGGGGGAGCGGGGGAGCTGTTTTTT. Translating it yields CASSIALRGGAGELFF. The chain couples TRBV19 to TRBJ2-2, with 7 bases fitting TRBD2. Germline loops: CDR1 LNHDA, CDR2 SQIVND (reference sequence). Losses at the gene ends were 1 base for V and 8 bases for J; bases not matched to a gene: 10. This CDR3 spans 16 amino acids.